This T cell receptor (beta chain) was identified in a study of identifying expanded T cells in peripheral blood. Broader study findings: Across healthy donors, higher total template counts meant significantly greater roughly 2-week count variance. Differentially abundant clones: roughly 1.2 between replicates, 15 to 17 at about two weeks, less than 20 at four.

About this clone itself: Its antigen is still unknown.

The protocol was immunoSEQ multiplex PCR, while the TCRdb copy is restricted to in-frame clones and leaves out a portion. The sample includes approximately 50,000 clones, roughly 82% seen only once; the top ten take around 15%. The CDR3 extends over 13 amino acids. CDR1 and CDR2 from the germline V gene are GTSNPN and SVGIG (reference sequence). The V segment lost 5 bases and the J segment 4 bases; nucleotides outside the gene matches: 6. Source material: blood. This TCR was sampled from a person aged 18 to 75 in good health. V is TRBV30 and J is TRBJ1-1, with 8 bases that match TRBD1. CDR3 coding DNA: TGTGCCTGGGAGGACAGGGATGGCACTGAAGCTTTCTTT. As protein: CAWEDRDGTEAFF.